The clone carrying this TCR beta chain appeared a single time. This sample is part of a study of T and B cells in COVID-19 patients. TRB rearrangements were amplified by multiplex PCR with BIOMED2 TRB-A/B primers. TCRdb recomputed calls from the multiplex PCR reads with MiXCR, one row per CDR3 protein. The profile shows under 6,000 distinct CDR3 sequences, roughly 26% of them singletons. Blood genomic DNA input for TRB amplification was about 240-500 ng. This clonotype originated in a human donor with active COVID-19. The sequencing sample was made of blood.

CDR3 in DNA: TGCAGCGTAAGCGGCGGGGGTAGGGGCAATGAGCAGTTCTTC. Residues: CSVSGGGRGNEQFF. The V gene is TRBV29-1, the J gene TRBJ2-1, with 7 bases fitting TRBD2. CDR1 and CDR2 (germline): SQVTM, ANQGSEA. With 6 bases clipped from V and 6 bases from J, the junction kept 11 bases outside the gene matches. This CDR3 spans 14 amino acids.